This TCR beta chain was profiled in a study of early T cells in non-severe SARS-CoV-2 infection. Study-level background: From unsorted whole blood, bulk RNA was sequenced, and the chains remained unpaired. General study findings and limits: Matching with VDJdb favored anti-spike CD8 responses (missing private and CD4 specificities).

Individual cDNA molecules received unique molecular identifiers. Using its own MiXCR run on the 5' RACE reads, TCRdb lists one record per CDR3 protein. The sample lists 50,000 to 60,000 distinct CDR3 sequences; approximately 6.2% were seen once. V dropped 5 bases and J dropped 3 bases, with 13 bases sitting between them. Germline assignment: CDR1 SGHNT and CDR2 YENEEA. The CDR3 runs 14 residues. This clonotype was recorded at least ten times. Antigen specificity is unknown. Sequencing was done on a sample of whole blood. The receptor was derived from an adult who was a healthcare worker with PCR-confirmed SARS-CoV-2 infection or an uninfected control (not recorded which). The chain recombines TRBV11-3 with TRBJ2-5; perhaps TRBD2 as D (5 bases). The CDR3 sequence: CASSPPGNKETQYF. The DNA of the CDR3 is TGTGCCAGCAGCCCCCCGGGGAATAAAGAGACCCAGTACTTC.